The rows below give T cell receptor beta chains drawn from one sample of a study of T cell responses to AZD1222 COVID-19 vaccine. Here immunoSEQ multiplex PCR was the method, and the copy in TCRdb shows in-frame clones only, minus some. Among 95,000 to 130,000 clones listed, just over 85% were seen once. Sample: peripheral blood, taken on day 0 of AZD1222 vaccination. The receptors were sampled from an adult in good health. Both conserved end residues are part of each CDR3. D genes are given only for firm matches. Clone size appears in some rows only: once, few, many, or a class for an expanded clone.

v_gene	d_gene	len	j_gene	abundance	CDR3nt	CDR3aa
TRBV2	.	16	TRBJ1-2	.	TGTGCCAGCAGTCTTTTTACCCCACCCCGGGAGTCGGGCTACACCTTC	CASSLFTPPRESGYTF
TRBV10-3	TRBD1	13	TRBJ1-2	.	TGTGCCATCAGGGGACAGGACCTCTATGGCTACACCTTC	CAIRGQDLYGYTF
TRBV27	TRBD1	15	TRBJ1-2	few	TGTGCCAGCAGTGCCTGGGACAGGGTAAGGGATGGCTACACCTTC	CASSAWDRVRDGYTF
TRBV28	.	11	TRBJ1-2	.	TGTGCCAGCAGGCAGGGTTGGGGCTACACCTTC	CASRQGWGYTF
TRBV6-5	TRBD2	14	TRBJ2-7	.	TGTGCCAGCCTCAGAGTAGCGGGAGGAGTGGAGCAGTACTTC	CASLRVAGGVEQYF
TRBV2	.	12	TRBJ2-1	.	TGTGCCAGCAGGGCGACCCCGGGTGAGCAGTTCTTC	CASRATPGEQFF
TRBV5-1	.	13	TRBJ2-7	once	TGCGCCAGCAGCTTGGCCCTGGGGCCCGAGCAGTACTTC	CASSLALGPEQYF
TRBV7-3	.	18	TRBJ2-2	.	TGTGCCAGCAGCTCCTCCTACGGGACTCCCTCTGGGGGCGGGGAGCTGTTTTTT	CASSSSYGTPSGGGELFF
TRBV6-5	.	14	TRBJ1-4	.	TGTGCCAGTAAACAACTGATTACTAATGAAAAACTGTTTTTT	CASKQLITNEKLFF
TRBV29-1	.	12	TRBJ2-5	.	TGCAGCGTTTCTGACACCCAAGAGACCCAGTACTTC	CSVSDTQETQYF
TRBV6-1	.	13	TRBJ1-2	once	TGTGCCAGCAGTGAGTGGCCAGGGAGTGGCTACACCTTC	CASSEWPGSGYTF
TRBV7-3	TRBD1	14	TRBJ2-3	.	TGTGCCAGCAGCTCGACAGGGCGCACAGATACGCAGTATTTT	CASSSTGRTDTQYF
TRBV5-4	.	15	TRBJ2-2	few	TGTGCCAGCAGGGGGGCAGGGTCGGGCACCGGGGAGCTGTTTTTT	CASRGAGSGTGELFF
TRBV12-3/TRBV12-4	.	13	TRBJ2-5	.	TGTGCCAGCAGTTCCTACCCAGAAGAGACCCAGTACTTC	CASSSYPEETQYF
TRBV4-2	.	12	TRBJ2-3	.	TGTGCCAGCAGCCAAGATCGAGATACGCAGTATTTT	CASSQDRDTQYF
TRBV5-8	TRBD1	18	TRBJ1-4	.	TGTGCCAGCAGCGGCGGGACAGTGTCTATTGCAACTAATGAAAAACTGTTTTTT	CASSGGTVSIATNEKLFF